A single sample is the source of the 13 T cell receptor beta chains below, sequenced in a study of T cells after yellow fever vaccination. In TCRdb, the 5' RACE reads were re-called with MiXCR into one record per CDR3 protein. Of approximately 510,000 distinct CDR3 sequences listed, less than 25% are singletons. The sequencing used PBMCs, collected 20 to 25 days after the first yellow fever vaccination. The source is a man aged 18 to 29 who received the YFV17D yellow fever vaccine.

V usage is TRBV12-3 or TRBV12-4 and J usage is TRBJ1-2; TRBD1 matches 9 bases. The CDR3 is 15 amino acids. The trim removed 7 bases at V and 6 bases at J, leaving 12 bases unmatched. CDR3 nucleotides: TGTGCCAGCACCACGGACAGGGGATTCGTGAATGGCTACACCTTC. Translating gives CASTTDRGFVNGYTF.

The CDR3 sequence is CASSPPRGLQAGELFF. In DNA form, the CDR3 reads TGTGCCAGCAGCCCGCCTAGGGGTCTGCAAGCCGGGGAGCTGTTTTTT. The chain joins TRBV7-9 to TRBJ2-2; a weak D match, TRBD1 (5 bases). CDR1 and CDR2 (germline): SEHNR, FQNEAQ (reference sequence). The CDR3 has 16 residues. With 5 bases removed from V and 6 bases from J, the gap between germline ends came to 19 bases. Together with reference TRBV7-9 and TRBJ2-2, the CDR3 gives the full variable domain: DTGVSQNPRHKITKRGQNVTFRCDPISEHNRLYWYRQTLGQGPEFLTYFQNEAQLEKSRLLSDRFSAERPKGSFSTLEIQRTEQGDSAMYLCASSPPRGLQAGELFFGEGSRLTVL.

This clonotype was counted between two and nine times. The CDR3 DNA sequence: TGTGCCAGCAGCCAACTAGCGGGGGCTTCGGGTGAGCAGTTCTTC. Amino acids: CASSQLAGASGEQFF. The rearrangement joins TRBV3-1 to TRBJ2-1; 10 nucleotides match TRBD2. Germline CDR1 reads LGHDT; CDR2 reads YNNKEL (reference sequence). The CDR3 extends over 15 amino acids. The ends lost 2 bases at V and 9 bases at J; junction bases unmatched: 7.

The chain employs TRBV5-1 and TRBJ1-2, with D tentatively TRBD1 (5 bases). The CDR3 loop spans 15 amino acids. The germline V gene has CDR1 SGHRS and CDR2 YFSETQ. The ends were cut back, 0 bases at V and 2 bases at J, with 11 bases in the middle. CDR3 loop: CASSLVTRENYGYTF. The DNA for the CDR3 is TGCGCCAGCAGCTTGGTGACCAGGGAGAACTATGGCTACACCTTC.

Only a few counts were recorded for this clonotype. V and J are TRBV4-3 and TRBJ1-5; 10 nucleotides line up with TRBD1. The V gene's germline CDR1 is LGHNA and CDR2 YSLEER. J lost 5 bases, V lost 1 base, and 8 bases had no gene match. CDR3 length: 17 residues. The CDR3 nucleotides are TGCGCCAGCAGCCAAGCAATTTCGACAGGGGGCGATCAGCCCCAGCATTTT. It translates to CASSQAISTGGDQPQHF.

This clonotype was seen ten or more times. This chain joins TRBV12-3 or TRBV12-4 and TRBJ2-5, with 7 bases identical to TRBD1. The V segment lost 6 bases and the J segment 3 bases; nucleotides outside the gene matches: 4. The CDR3 length is 13 residues. CDR3: CASRSGTEETQYF. The CDR3 DNA follows: TGTGCCAGCAGGTCCGGGACAGAAGAGACCCAGTACTTC.

V gene TRBV20-1 combines with J gene TRBJ2-5; 11 bases agree with TRBD2. CDR3 size: 15 residues. Trimming took 5 bases from V and 5 from J; bases not matched to a gene: 10. Germline assignment: CDR1 DFQATT and CDR2 SNEGSKA (reference sequence). CDR3 nucleotide sequence: TGCAGTGCTGGGCCTAGCGGGGGGCCCCAGGAGACCCAGTACTTC. It specifies CSAGPSGGPQETQYF.

This clonotype was seen a few times. This chain links TRBV13 with TRBJ2-7; D remains unclear. The germline V gene has CDR1 PRHDT and CDR2 FYEKMQ (reference sequence). Trimming shortened V by 0 bases and J by 6 bases, and 6 bases separated the two germline ends. The CDR3 is 12 amino acids. CDR3 in DNA: TGTGCCAGCAGCTTAGGTGGTCTCGAGCAGTACGTC. Protein sequence: CASSLGGLEQYV.

The chain employs TRBV10-3 and TRBJ2-3; tentatively, D is TRBD1 (6 bases). Trimming took off 10 bases at V and 2 bases at J, with 13 bases between the two ends. Germline CDR1 reads ENHRY; CDR2 reads SYGVKD. The CDR3 covers 13 residues. This CDR3 is CATQDSPTDTQYF. In DNA, the CDR3 is TGTGCCACCCAGGACAGCCCCACAGATACGCAGTATTTT.

To note about this clonotype: An end of the junction does not agree with germline; a read error may underlie this. This sequence joins TRBV3-1 and TRBJ1-2, with 8 bases matching TRBD1. The germline gives CDR1 LGHDT, CDR2 YNNKEL (reference sequence). CDR3 length: 19 amino acids. The CDR3 loop is CASCHYWDRTTPGGYGYTF. DNA of the CDR3: TGTGCCAGCTGCCATTACTGGGACAGGACTACGCCCGGGGGCTATGGCTACACCTTC.

This clonotype was counted between two and nine times. The genes are TRBV12-3 or TRBV12-4 and TRBJ1-2; the D gene is possibly TRBD1 (6 bases). V was cut by 7 bases and J by 1 base, with 13 bases left in between. The CDR3 is made up of 14 amino acids. The CDR3: CASTRDTLNYGYTF. Written as DNA, the CDR3 is TGTGCCAGCACCCGGGACACCCTTAACTATGGCTACACCTTC.

V and J are TRBV6-4 and TRBJ2-1; 7 positions agree with TRBD2. The germline V gene encodes CDR1 MRHNA and CDR2 SNTAGT. This CDR3 is built from 15 residues. V shed 6 bases, J shed 7 bases, and the junction held 12 bases outside the gene matches. CDR3 protein: CASSDEAGEGNEQFF. The CDR3 DNA is TGTGCCAGCAGCGACGAGGCGGGGGAAGGTAATGAGCAGTTCTTC.

This clonotype turned up a few times. The chain uses TRBV5-1 and TRBJ1-4; D may be TRBD1 (5 bases). The germline V and J ends were trimmed by 4 bases and 7 bases, with 14 bases remaining between them. The germline V gene encodes CDR1 SGHRS and CDR2 YFSETQ. The CDR3 totals 14 residues. The CDR3 nucleotides read TGCGCCAGCAGCCGGGGAGCGAGGGGTGAAAAACTGTTTTTT. Protein: CASSRGARGEKLFF. The full variable domain, with the rest looked up from reference TRBV5-1 and TRBJ1-4, is KAGVTQTPRYLIKTRGQQVTLSCSPISGHRSVSWYQQTPGQGLQFLFEYFSETQRNKGNFPGRFSGRQFSNSRSEMNVSTLELGDSALYLCASSRGARGEKLFFGSGTQLSVL.